What follows are 25 T cell receptor beta chains derived from one specimen sequenced in a study of T-cell memory formation after mild COVID-19. TCRdb re-called the 5' RACE reads with MiXCR, one entry per CDR3 protein. Found here are over 250,000 distinct CDR3 sequences, about a sixth of them singletons; the top ten hold about a fifth. The sequenced sample consisted of PBMCs or a T cell subset sorted from them (not recorded which). These receptors originate from a man aged 18 to 29 who had mild COVID-19 (a few samples of this study predate the infection). Cell type and time point are not known.

This clonotype appeared many times. CDR3 bases: TGCGCCAGCAGCCAAGAATGGAGATCCGAAGAGACCCAGTACTTC. Its protein product is CASSQEWRSEETQYF. The rearrangement links TRBV4-3 to TRBJ2-5, with D hard to call. CDR1 is LGHNA, CDR2 YSLEER, per germline. Trimming took 0 bases from V and 3 from J, leaving 11 bases between them. This CDR3 has 15 residues.

The CDR3 DNA is TGTGCCAGCACCCTAGGGGGCGGTGGGGCCAACGTCCTGACTTTC. Translated, it gives CASTLGGGGANVLTF. This chain connects TRBV5-6 to TRBJ2-6, with 7 bases matching TRBD1. Trimming removed 6 bases from V and 3 bases from J; junction bases left unmatched: 6. This CDR3 has 15 residues. The germline gives CDR1 SGHDT, CDR2 YYEEEE.

The rearrangement uses TRBV11-2 and TRBJ2-2; 7 bases map to TRBD1. The germline V gene encodes CDR1 SGHAT and CDR2 FQNNGV. V gave up 5 bases and J gave up 6 bases; unmatched junction bases: 6. There are 14 residues in the CDR3. CDR3 sequence: CASSTRQGSGELFF. CDR3 nucleotides: TGTGCCAGCAGCACCAGACAGGGATCCGGGGAGCTGTTTTTT.

At least ten counts were recorded for this clonotype. One junction end does not reproduce the germline sequence, and a read error may be involved. This chain joins TRBV7-7 and TRBJ2-5; a possible D gene is TRBD2 (5 bases). The CDR3 covers 15 residues. Germline CDR1 and CDR2: SSHAT and FNYEAQ (reference sequence). CDR3 protein: CASTRGLNLQETQYF. Here the CDR3 DNA reads TGTGCTAGCACCCGGGGTTTAAACCTCCAAGAGACCCAGTACTTC.

V gene TRBV12-3 or TRBV12-4 combines with J gene TRBJ2-5; D is uncertain. CDR3 length equals 12 residues. Trimming removed 0 bases at V and 4 bases at J, with 3 bases between. The CDR3 DNA follows: TGTGCCAGCAGTTTAGCCATAGAGACCCAGTACTTC. This sequence encodes CASSLAIETQYF.

There are many counts of this clonotype. V and J are TRBV10-3 and TRBJ2-2; the D is unclear. In germline, CDR1 is ENHRY, CDR2 SYGVKD. This CDR3 has 14 residues. Between the trimmed V and J ends, which lost 0 bases and 2 bases, there was a span of 4 bases. CDR3 DNA: TGTGCCATCAGTGAGTCGAGCAACACCGGGGAGCTGTTTTTT. The encoded protein is CAISESSNTGELFF.

The V gene is TRBV2, the J gene TRBJ2-2, with TRBD1 as a possible D gene (6 bases). Between the trimmed V and J ends, which lost 5 bases and 1 base, there was a span of 8 bases. The CDR3 totals 14 residues. The germline gives CDR1 SNHLY, CDR2 FYNNEI. The CDR3 loop is CASSKTGNTGELFF. The CDR3 nucleotides read TGTGCCAGCAGTAAGACAGGGAACACCGGGGAGCTGTTTTTT.

This chain connects TRBV9 to TRBJ2-3, with D maybe TRBD2 (5 bases). The CDR3 has 15 residues. Germline V gene data show CDR1 as SGDLS and CDR2 as YYNGEE. Trimming stripped 5 bases from V and 4 bases from J, with 17 bases between. This chain's CDR3 is CASSHGVGAPDTQYF. CDR3 sequence (DNA): TGTGCCAGCAGTCATGGGGTGGGAGCCCCAGATACGCAGTATTTT.

This clonotype showed up just once. This chain joins TRBV5-4 and TRBJ2-1, with 7 bases matching TRBD1. Trimming took 4 bases from V and 10 from J; bases not matched to a gene: 8. Germline V gene data show CDR1 as SGHNT and CDR2 as YYREEE (reference sequence). The CDR3 sequence is 13 residues long. This CDR3 reads CASSNGQVGEQFF. DNA of the CDR3: TGTGCCAGCAGCAACGGACAGGTTGGGGAGCAGTTCTTC.

This clonotype was picked up a small number of times. V gene TRBV7-2 combines with J gene TRBJ2-3, with 7 bases that match TRBD2. Germline assignment: CDR1 SGHTA and CDR2 FQGNSA. This CDR3 has 15 residues. The V gene end was trimmed by 4 bases and the J gene end by 1 base; junction bases not matched to a gene: 5. The CDR3 region has the DNA TGTGCCAGCAGCTCCAGCGGGGATCGCACAGATACGCAGTATTTT. Translation gives CASSSSGDRTDTQYF.

This clonotype appeared a few times. The gene calls are TRBV4-1 and TRBJ1-1; D perhaps matches TRBD1 (6 bases). Germline values: CDR1 MGHRA, CDR2 YSYEKL. V was clipped by 3 bases and J by 3 bases, with 11 bases between them. CDR3 size: 14 residues. In DNA form, the CDR3 reads TGCGCCAGCAGCCAGGTCACAGGGTACACTGAAGCTTTCTTT. Translated, it gives CASSQVTGYTEAFF.

This clonotype came up a few times. An end of the junction does not agree with germline; a read error may underlie this. The rearrangement uses TRBV3-1 and TRBJ1-5, with D unclear. In germline, CDR1 is LGHDT, CDR2 YNNKEL (reference sequence). This CDR3 is built from 14 residues. The CDR3 loop reads CASSQDFSSQTQHF. The DNA for the CDR3 is TGTGCCAGCAGCCAAGATTTTTCGAGTCAGACCCAGCATTTT.

This clonotype has only a few counts. The V gene is TRBV18, the J gene TRBJ2-1, with TRBD2 matching 9 bases. Germline V gene data show CDR1 as KGHSH and CDR2 as LQKENI. With 2 bases clipped from V and 9 bases from J, the junction kept 11 bases outside the gene matches. This CDR3 is 16 amino acids long. This CDR3 is CASSPRIAGVGGEQFF. CDR3 bases: TGTGCCAGCTCACCAAGAATAGCGGGGGTTGGAGGTGAGCAGTTCTTC.

The table lists this clonotype with a few counts. The chain uses TRBV24-1 and TRBJ2-5; 7 nucleotides match TRBD1. The J segment lost 0 bases and the V segment lost 2 bases, leaving 2 bases of the junction unmatched. This CDR3 has 15 residues. Germline lookup yields CDR1 KGHDR and CDR2 SFDVKD. In nucleotides, the CDR3 is TGTGCCACCAGTGATTCGGGACAGTACCAAGAGACCCAGTACTTC. Protein product: CATSDSGQYQETQYF.

The chain recombines TRBV18 with TRBJ2-7, with 12 bases identical to TRBD1. Germline lookup yields CDR1 KGHSH and CDR2 LQKENI. The CDR3 has 16 amino acids. The trim removed 1 base at V and 2 bases at J, leaving 3 bases unmatched. For the CDR3, the DNA is TGTGCCAGCTCACCACGTCGGGACAGGGGGCCCTACGAGCAGTACTTC. Protein product: CASSPRRDRGPYEQYF.

The table lists this clonotype with many counts. The J gene is TRBJ2-2, the V gene TRBV4-1; D is ambiguous. Germline V gene data show CDR1 as MGHRA and CDR2 as YSYEKL. CDR3 length: 12 amino acids. Trimming pared 1 base from V and 7 bases from J, leaving 4 bases between. CDR3 nucleotide sequence: TGCGCCAGCAGCCAAGGTGGCGGGGAGCTGTTTTTT. Protein: CASSQGGGELFF.

This chain uses TRBV7-9 with TRBJ1-6, with 7 bases lining up with TRBD1. Germline assignment: CDR1 SEHNR and CDR2 FQNEAQ (reference sequence). V lost 1 base, J lost 7 bases, and 4 bases stayed unmatched. CDR3 length: 15 residues. The CDR3: CASSLVGTENSPLHF. The DNA for the CDR3 is TGTGCCAGCAGCTTAGTGGGGACAGAAAATTCACCCCTCCACTTT.

This rearrangement joins TRBV20-1 to TRBJ1-3; D may be TRBD1 (5 bases). CDR1 and CDR2 (germline): DFQATT, SNEGSKA (reference sequence). Trimming stripped 5 bases from V and 1 base from J, with 9 bases between. This CDR3 contains 13 residues. In nucleotides, the CDR3 is TGCAGTGCTGGAGGGGTTTCTGGAAACACCATATATTTT. Encoded protein: CSAGGVSGNTIYF.

This clonotype was seen ten or more times. The genes are TRBV11-2 and TRBJ1-6; TRBD1 agrees at 7 bases. CDR1 and CDR2 (germline): SGHAT, FQNNGV. V trimming: 5 bases; J trimming: 10 bases; junction bases outside the gene matches: 11. The CDR3 length is 15 residues. For the CDR3, the DNA is TGTGCCAGCAGCCCATCAAGACAGGGCTTATCACCCCTCCACTTT. It is translated as CASSPSRQGLSPLHF.

This clonotype was seen only a few times. V and J are TRBV12-3 or TRBV12-4 and TRBJ2-2, with no clear D. V was cut by 5 bases and J by 1 base, with 5 bases left in between. The CDR3 contains 13 residues. CDR3 loop: CASSALNTGELFF. CDR3 nucleotide sequence: TGTGCCAGCAGTGCACTGAACACCGGGGAGCTGTTTTTT.

This clonotype was detected only a few times. This chain joins TRBV5-1 and TRBJ1-1; D gene uncertain. The CDR3 covers 15 residues. Trimming took off 0 bases at V and 4 bases at J, with 13 bases between the two ends. The germline V gene has CDR1 SGHRS and CDR2 YFSETQ. The CDR3 reads CASSLAADGSTEAFF. DNA of the CDR3: TGCGCCAGCAGCTTGGCGGCAGACGGGAGCACTGAAGCTTTCTTT.

This clonotype was counted only a few times. The J gene is TRBJ2-5, the V gene TRBV29-1; a weak D match, TRBD1 (5 bases). CDR3 length: 13 amino acids. CDR1 and CDR2 (germline): SQVTM, ANQGSEA. Trimming removed 4 bases from V and 3 bases from J, with 12 bases in between. DNA of the CDR3: TGCAGCGTTGGACTTCGACAGAAAGAGACCCAGTACTTC. It specifies CSVGLRQKETQYF.

V usage is TRBV5-1 and J usage is TRBJ1-1; 8 bases map to TRBD1. This CDR3 is built from 16 residues. Germline V CDR1 and CDR2: SGHRS, YFSETQ. V lost 4 bases to trimming and J lost 5 bases; unmatched junction nucleotides: 13. The CDR3 nucleotides read TGCGCCAGCAGCCCGCTACCTGGACAGGGAAGTACTGAAGCTTTCTTT. Translating gives CASSPLPGQGSTEAFF.

The chain employs TRBV6-2 or TRBV6-3 and TRBJ2-7, with D maybe TRBD2 (6 bases). The V end lost 2 bases, the J end lost 0 bases, and 8 bases lay between the germline ends. Germline-derived CDR1 and CDR2 are MNHEY and SVGEGT. This CDR3 region has 14 residues. The CDR3 is CASSYPGSSYEQYV. CDR3 sequence (DNA): TGTGCCAGCAGTTACCCCGGGAGCTCCTACGAGCAGTACGTC.

The genes are TRBV19 and TRBJ2-7; 9 bases fit TRBD1. The CDR3 runs 15 residues. V lost 3 bases to trimming and J lost 5 bases; unmatched junction nucleotides: 8. Germline loops: CDR1 LNHDA, CDR2 SQIVND (reference sequence). As DNA, the CDR3 is TGTGCCAGTAGTATGCCGGGACAGGGTAGCCACGAGCAGTACTTC. Protein sequence: CASSMPGQGSHEQYF.